This TCR beta chain originates from a study of blood T cells in healthy people across ages. The CDR3 has 9 amino acids. Germline V CDR1 and CDR2: SGHDT, YYEEEE. As concerns this clonotype: Its target is unknown. Mismatch with germline at one junction end may stem from a read error.

Regarding the study as a whole: For the donors, CMV status was unknown and possibly confounded expanded clonotype changes. Per-million-T-cell TCR beta diversity fell roughly linearly with age.

For the second PCR, which ran for 7 to 11 cycles, a sample-barcoded 5' primer and a J-beta primer mix were used. A single record per CDR3 protein comes from TCRdb applying MiXCR to the 5' RACE reads. Seen here are fewer than 800,000 distinct CDR3 sequences, more than 20% observed once, and the top ten hold 9.4%. These data also featured in a second study, about T cells of mothers and their children.

This TCR was recovered from a boy between 10 and 17 years old in good health. The J gene is TRBJ2-4, the V gene TRBV5-6; D unclear. The sequenced sample was blood. The chain's CDR3 is CASGKGLGF. In DNA form, the CDR3 reads TGTGCCAGCGGCAAGGGCCTGGGCTTC.